This TCR beta chain was identified in a study of CXCR3-negative and CXCR3-positive naive CD8 T cells. Overall study results and limits: When CXCR3-positive naive cells were set against CXCR3-negative naive cells, the former had more hydrophobic TRB CDR3s. Fresh PBMCs were used in most assays, and CXCR3 expression partially decreased after cryopreservation.

The CDR3 contains 19 residues. Germline-derived CDR1 and CDR2 are LGHDT and YNNKEL (reference sequence). To note about this clonotype: Its antigen is undetermined.

TRB cDNA libraries were made by UMI-labeled 5' RACE. TCRdb re-called the 5' RACE reads and catalogs CDR3 proteins one per entry, DNA excluded. This sample's clone table lists about 85,000 distinct CDR3 sequences. This receptor was obtained from a human donor in good health. Some clones in this sample may be carry-over from other donors' samples. The chain uses TRBV3-1 and TRBJ2-7; the TRBD2 assignment by TCRdb is unverifiable without DNA. The sequenced sample consisted of naive CXCR3+ CD8+ T cells from blood. Subset meaning: CD45RO-CCR7+CD27+CD95- naive CD8+ T cells expressing CXCR3 (TNR3+). CDR3 loop: CASSQRGLAGERIGDEQYF.